A single sample gave rise to the 22 T cell receptor beta chains below, sequenced in a study of graft-versus-host responses after intestinal transplantation. No antigen has been identified for these receptors. Generated by immunoSEQ multiplex PCR, the TCRdb table keeps only in-frame clones and is missing some. The sample yields about 90,000 clones, about 87% seen once. Specimen: unstimulated CD4+ T cells sorted from spleen or lymph node cells, collected before transplant. These receptors all come from a human donor who was the organ donor for an intestinal transplant.

The gene calls are TRBV5-1 and TRBJ1-1; no firm D call. The V gene's germline CDR1 is SGHRS and CDR2 YFSETQ. The V and J ends lost 2 bases and 0 bases respectively, with 17 bases between them. This CDR3 region has 17 residues. The CDR3 here is CASSFSGPNSLNTEAFF. CDR3 DNA sequence: TGCGCCAGCAGCTTTTCGGGTCCAAATAGCCTGAACACTGAAGCTTTCTTT.

This chain joins TRBV5-6 and TRBJ1-4; 10 nucleotides line up with TRBD1. The length of the CDR3 is 15 residues. V lost 1 base, J lost 8 bases, and 5 bases stayed unmatched. Per the germline V gene, CDR1 is SGHDT and CDR2 is YYEEEE. CDR3 residues: CASSLQGQGSEKLFF. CDR3 nucleotide sequence: TGTGCCAGCAGCTTGCAGGGACAGGGGAGCGAAAAACTGTTTTTT.

This sequence joins TRBV19 and TRBJ2-5; 8 bases align to TRBD2. CDR1 is LNHDA, CDR2 SQIVND, per germline (reference sequence). With 3 bases clipped from V and 2 bases from J, the junction kept 5 bases outside the gene matches. The CDR3 covers 15 residues. The CDR3 here is CASSIGASGQETQYF. The DNA for the CDR3 is TGTGCCAGTAGTATCGGGGCTAGCGGGCAAGAGACCCAGTACTTC.

The rearrangement links TRBV7-2 to TRBJ2-3; 12 positions agree with TRBD1. J lost 4 bases, V lost 5 bases, and 4 bases had no gene match. Germline V gene data show CDR1 as SGHTA and CDR2 as FQGNSA. The CDR3 has 15 residues. CDR3 in amino acids: CASSLRDRGPDTQYF. The CDR3 bases are TGTGCCAGCAGCCTCCGGGACAGGGGGCCAGATACGCAGTATTTT.

This chain joins TRBV28 and TRBJ1-5; D remains ambiguous. Trimming took off 11 bases at V and 2 bases at J, with 22 bases between the two ends. The CDR3 consists of 16 residues. Germline V CDR1 and CDR2: MDHEN, SYDVKM. This chain's CDR3 is CAAQGGRIWGNQPQHF. DNA of the CDR3: TGTGCCGCTCAAGGAGGGAGAATTTGGGGCAATCAGCCCCAGCATTTT.

This rearrangement joins TRBV12-5 to TRBJ2-2; D is possibly TRBD1 (6 bases). Trimming removed 6 bases from V and 7 bases from J, with 12 bases in between. CDR3 size: 13 residues. From germline, CDR1 is LGHNT and CDR2 FRNRAP. The CDR3 DNA sequence: TGTGCTAGTGGCCGGACAGTGGGCGGGGAGCTGTTTTTT. It yields the protein CASGRTVGGELFF.

The chain combines TRBV11-2 with TRBJ1-2, with D tentatively TRBD1 (5 bases). V lost 7 bases to trimming and J lost 4 bases, with 19 bases between them. CDR1 and CDR2 (germline): SGHAT, FQNNGV. This CDR3 region has 15 residues. The CDR3 is CASKLTSGVSYGYTF. CDR3 coding DNA: TGTGCCAGCAAGTTGACCTCGGGGGTCAGCTATGGCTACACCTTC. The full variable domain, its missing parts supplied by reference TRBV11-2 and TRBJ1-2, is EAGVAQSPRYKIIEKRQSVAFWCNPISGHATLYWYQQILGQGPKLLIQFQNNGVVDDSQLPKDRFSAERLKGVDSTLKIQPAKLEDSAVYLCASKLTSGVSYGYTFGSGTRLTVV.

The chain links TRBV27 to TRBJ1-4; 8 nucleotides agree with TRBD1. V gave up 4 bases and J gave up 8 bases; unmatched junction bases: 12. This CDR3 region has 16 residues. Looked up from germline, CDR1 is MNHEY and CDR2 is SMNVEV (reference sequence). CDR3 nucleotide sequence: TGTGCCAGCAGTTCAGAATACAGGGGGGGTGGGGAAAAACTGTTTTTT. Protein product: CASSSEYRGGGEKLFF.

The chain uses TRBV12-5 and TRBJ2-5; a weak D match, TRBD2 (6 bases). Trimming removed 1 base at V and 3 bases at J, with 18 bases between. The CDR3 spans 17 residues. Germline V CDR1 and CDR2: LGHNT, FRNRAP. The CDR3 sequence: CASGLEGRRGEKETQYF. The CDR3 DNA is TGTGCTAGTGGTTTGGAGGGACGCCGCGGGGAAAAAGAGACCCAGTACTTC.

The J gene is TRBJ1-4, the V gene TRBV6-5, with 7 nucleotides matching TRBD1. The CDR3 is 14 amino acids. CDR1 and CDR2 from the germline V gene are MNHEY and SVGAGI. The junction had 2 bases not matched to a gene; V was cut back by 0 bases and J by 7 bases. The CDR3 sequence is CASSYSRGLEKLFF. CDR3 bases: TGTGCCAGCAGTTACTCGAGGGGGCTTGAAAAACTGTTTTTT.

This clone was observed once. The V call is TRBV5-4, the J call TRBJ1-3; unclear D gene. The V and J ends lost 4 bases and 1 base respectively, with 9 bases between them. The CDR3 has 14 amino acids. Germline loops: CDR1 SGHNT, CDR2 YYREEE (reference sequence). CDR3 in amino acids: CASSHGFSGNTIYF. The CDR3 region has the DNA TGTGCCAGCAGCCATGGCTTTTCTGGAAACACCATATATTTT.

The chain is built from TRBV5-1 and TRBJ2-1, with D unresolved. The CDR3 loop spans 13 amino acids. V lost 4 bases to trimming and J lost 10 bases, with 15 bases between them. The germline gives CDR1 SGHRS, CDR2 YFSETQ. In nucleotides, the CDR3 is TGCGCCAGCAGCCCCCGTCAAGGCGGCGAGCAGTTCTTC. Protein: CASSPRQGGEQFF.

The rearrangement joins TRBV2 to TRBJ1-1, with D unclear. V shed 10 bases and J shed 6 bases, with 9 bases lying between them. Germline CDR1 and CDR2: SNHLY and FYNNEI. This CDR3 comprises 10 residues. The CDR3 sequence is CATTRAEAFF. The CDR3 region has the DNA TGTGCCACCACTCGGGCTGAAGCTTTCTTT.

This chain joins TRBV7-3 and TRBJ2-1; D might be TRBD1 (6 bases). Germline CDR1 is SGHTA and CDR2 is FQGTGA. The V end was cut by 6 bases, the J end by 0 bases, with 9 bases between. The CDR3 contains 14 residues. This CDR3 reads CASRVDSSYNEQFF. CDR3 bases: TGTGCCAGCAGGGTGGACAGCTCCTACAATGAGCAGTTCTTC.

This rearrangement joins TRBV21-1 to TRBJ1-6; TRBD1, the D gene given by the table, was not confirmed from the DNA. TRBV21-1 corresponds to a pseudogene. This CDR3 region has 16 residues. The CDR3 loop is CASRPVHRGQNSPLHF. CDR3 DNA: TGTGCCAGCAGACCCGTTCACAGGGGGCAAAATTCACCCCTCCACTTT.

The V gene is TRBV6-9, the J gene TRBJ2-5; the D gene is possibly TRBD1 (6 bases). Germline CDR1 and CDR2: MNHGY and SVAAGI. The CDR3 runs to 13 residues. Trimming cost V 9 bases and J 2 bases, with 13 bases left between them. In nucleotides, the CDR3 is TGTGCCAGAACAGACAGGAAACAAGAGACCCAGTACTTC. Translation: CARTDRKQETQYF.

The V call is TRBV27, the J call TRBJ1-4; no reliable D call. Germline V gives CDR1 MNHEY, CDR2 SMNVEV (reference sequence). V lost 2 bases and J lost 7, with 14 bases in between. The CDR3 is 15 amino acids. In DNA form, the CDR3 reads TGTGCCAGCAGTTTAGGGCCGGGAAAGACTGAAAAACTGTTTTTT. Residues: CASSLGPGKTEKLFF.

This chain connects TRBV28 to TRBJ2-6; D perhaps matches TRBD1 (5 bases). Germline CDR1 and CDR2: MDHEN and SYDVKM. The CDR3 spans 16 residues. Trimming stripped 5 bases from V and 4 bases from J, with 15 bases between. The chain's CDR3 is CASSARQFLGANVLTF. The CDR3 coding sequence is TGTGCCAGCAGTGCCCGACAGTTTCTGGGGGCCAACGTCCTGACTTTC.

The chain couples TRBV6-6 to TRBJ2-1; 10 positions match TRBD2. Germline CDR1 and CDR2: MNHNY and SVGAGI (reference sequence). The CDR3 has 14 residues. J was trimmed by 7 bases and V by 0 bases; bases with no gene match: 0. CDR3 protein: CASSYSGLANEQFF. The DNA of the CDR3 is TGTGCCAGCAGTTACTCGGGACTAGCGAATGAGCAGTTCTTC.

J is TRBJ2-3 and V is TRBV5-8; tentative D call: TRBD1 (5 bases). This CDR3 is 16 amino acids long. The V gene's germline CDR1 is SGHTS and CDR2 YDEGEE. V gave up 1 base and J gave up 1 base, with 13 bases separating them. The chain's CDR3 is CASSLRGHMGTDTQYF. In DNA form, the CDR3 reads TGTGCCAGCAGCTTGAGGGGCCACATGGGCACAGATACGCAGTATTTT.

V usage is TRBV4-3 and J usage is TRBJ1-2; 10 bases align to TRBD1. J was trimmed by 5 bases and V by 4 bases; bases with no gene match: 10. The CDR3 runs 16 residues. Germline V gene sequence: CDR1 LGHNA, CDR2 YSLEER. This CDR3 is CASSLVPGQGLYGYTF. The CDR3 DNA follows: TGCGCCAGCAGCCTCGTACCGGGACAGGGGCTTTATGGCTACACCTTC.

The V and J genes are TRBV5-1 and TRBJ1-3; 8 bases are a match to TRBD1. Germline trimming cut 4 bases from V and 6 bases from J; bases unmatched to any gene: 6. This CDR3 has 14 amino acids. Germline V gives CDR1 SGHRS, CDR2 YFSETQ. The CDR3: CASSLRTGQNTIYF. CDR3 coding DNA: TGCGCCAGCAGCCTCCGGACAGGGCAAAACACCATATATTTT. The variable domain in full, completed from reference TRBV5-1 and TRBJ1-3, reads KAGVTQTPRYLIKTRGQQVTLSCSPISGHRSVSWYQQTPGQGLQFLFEYFSETQRNKGNFPGRFSGRQFSNSRSEMNVSTLELGDSALYLCASSLRTGQNTIYFGEGSWLTVV.